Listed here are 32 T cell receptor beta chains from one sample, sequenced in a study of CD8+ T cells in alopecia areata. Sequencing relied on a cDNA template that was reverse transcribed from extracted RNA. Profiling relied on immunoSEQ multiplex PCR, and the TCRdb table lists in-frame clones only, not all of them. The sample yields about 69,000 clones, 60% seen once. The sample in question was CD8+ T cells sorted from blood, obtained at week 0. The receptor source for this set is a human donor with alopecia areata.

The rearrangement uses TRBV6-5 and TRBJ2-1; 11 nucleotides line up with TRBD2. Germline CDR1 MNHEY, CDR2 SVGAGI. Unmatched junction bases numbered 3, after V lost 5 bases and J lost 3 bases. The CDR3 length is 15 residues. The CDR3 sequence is CASSTGTSGYNEQFF. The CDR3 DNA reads TGTGCCAGCAGTACCGGGACTAGCGGCTACAATGAGCAGTTCTTC.

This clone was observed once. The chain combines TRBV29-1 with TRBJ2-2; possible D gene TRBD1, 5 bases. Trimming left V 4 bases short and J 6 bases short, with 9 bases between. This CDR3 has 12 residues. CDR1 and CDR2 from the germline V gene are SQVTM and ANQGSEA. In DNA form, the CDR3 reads TGCAGCGTTGCGATCAGGGCCGGGGAGCTGTTTTTT. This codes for CSVAIRAGELFF.

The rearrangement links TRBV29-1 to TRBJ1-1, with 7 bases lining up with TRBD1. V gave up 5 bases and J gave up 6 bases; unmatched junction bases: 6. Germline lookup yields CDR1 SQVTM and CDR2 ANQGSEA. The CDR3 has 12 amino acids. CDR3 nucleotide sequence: TGCAGCGTTACGACAGGGAGGGCTGAAGCTTTCTTT. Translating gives CSVTTGRAEAFF.

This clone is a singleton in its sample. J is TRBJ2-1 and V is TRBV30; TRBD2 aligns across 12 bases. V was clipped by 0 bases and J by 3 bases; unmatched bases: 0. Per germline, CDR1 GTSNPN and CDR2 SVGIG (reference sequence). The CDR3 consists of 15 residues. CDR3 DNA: TGTGCCTGGAGTGTGGGACTAGCGGGCTACAATGAGCAGTTCTTC. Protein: CAWSVGLAGYNEQFF. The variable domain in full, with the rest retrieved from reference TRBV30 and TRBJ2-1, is SQTIHQWPATLVQPVGSPLSLECTVEGTSNPNLYWYRQAAGRGLQLLFYSVGIGQISSEVPQNLSASRPQDRQFILSSKKLLLSDSGFYLCAWSVGLAGYNEQFFGPGTRLTVL.

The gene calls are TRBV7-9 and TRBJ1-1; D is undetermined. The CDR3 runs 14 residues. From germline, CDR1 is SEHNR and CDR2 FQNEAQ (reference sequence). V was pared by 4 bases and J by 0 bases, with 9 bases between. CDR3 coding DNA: TGTGCCAGCAGCTCTTTACCCGTGAACACTGAAGCTTTCTTT. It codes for CASSSLPVNTEAFF. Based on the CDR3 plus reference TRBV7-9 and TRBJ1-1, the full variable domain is DTGVSQNPRHKITKRGQNVTFRCDPISEHNRLYWYRQTLGQGPEFLTYFQNEAQLEKSRLLSDRFSAERPKGSFSTLEIQRTEQGDSAMYLCASSSLPVNTEAFFGQGTRLTVV.

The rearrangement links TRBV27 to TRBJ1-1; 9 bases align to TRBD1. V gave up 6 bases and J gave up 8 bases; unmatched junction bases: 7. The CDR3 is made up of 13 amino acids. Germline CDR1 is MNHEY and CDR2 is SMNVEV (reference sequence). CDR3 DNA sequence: TGTGCCAGCAGACCTCCGGGACAGGGAGAAGCTTTCTTT. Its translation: CASRPPGQGEAFF.

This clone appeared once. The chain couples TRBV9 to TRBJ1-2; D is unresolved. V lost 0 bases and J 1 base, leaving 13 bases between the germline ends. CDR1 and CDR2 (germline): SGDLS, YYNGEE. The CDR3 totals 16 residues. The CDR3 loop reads CASSVEKAGGNYGYTF. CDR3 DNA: TGTGCCAGCAGCGTAGAGAAGGCAGGAGGTAACTATGGCTACACCTTC.

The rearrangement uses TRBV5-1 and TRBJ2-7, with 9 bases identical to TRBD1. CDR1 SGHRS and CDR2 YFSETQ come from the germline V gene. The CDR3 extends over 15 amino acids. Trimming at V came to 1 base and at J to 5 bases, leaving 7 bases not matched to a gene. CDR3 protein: CASSLTSGTGNEQYF. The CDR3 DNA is TGCGCCAGCAGCTTGACTTCCGGGACAGGGAACGAGCAGTACTTC.

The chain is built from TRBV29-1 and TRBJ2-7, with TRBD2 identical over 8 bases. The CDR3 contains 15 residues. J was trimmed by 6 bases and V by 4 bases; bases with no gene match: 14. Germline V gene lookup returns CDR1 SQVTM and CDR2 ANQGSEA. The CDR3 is CSVVDDVSGGPEQYF. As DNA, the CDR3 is TGCAGCGTTGTGGATGATGTGTCGGGAGGGCCCGAGCAGTACTTC.

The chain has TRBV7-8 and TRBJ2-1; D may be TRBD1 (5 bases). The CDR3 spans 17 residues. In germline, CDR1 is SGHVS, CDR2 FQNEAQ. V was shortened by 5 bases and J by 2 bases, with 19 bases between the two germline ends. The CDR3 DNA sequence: TGTGCCAGCAGCCCTCCGAGAGGACATAAACCCTACAATGAGCAGTTCTTC. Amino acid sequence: CASSPPRGHKPYNEQFF. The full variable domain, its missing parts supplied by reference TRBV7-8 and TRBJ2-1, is GAGVSQSPRYKVAKRGQDVALRCDPISGHVSLFWYQQALGQGPEFLTYFQNEAQLDKSGLPSDRFFAERPEGSVSTLKIQRTQQEDSAVYLCASSPPRGHKPYNEQFFGPGTRLTVL.

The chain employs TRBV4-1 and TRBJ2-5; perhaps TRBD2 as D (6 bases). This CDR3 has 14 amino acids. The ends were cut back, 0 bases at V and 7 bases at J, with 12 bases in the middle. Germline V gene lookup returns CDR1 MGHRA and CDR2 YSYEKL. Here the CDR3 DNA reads TGCGCCAGCAGCCAAGACCGTCCCGGGGGGACCCAGTACTTC. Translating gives CASSQDRPGGTQYF.

CDR3: CAFDPYQETQYF. The CDR3 DNA follows: TGTGCCTTTGACCCGTACCAAGAGACCCAGTACTTC. This rearrangement joins TRBV30 to TRBJ2-5, with D hard to call. Germline V CDR1 and CDR2: GTSNPN, SVGIG (reference sequence). Trimming shortened V by 7 bases and J by 0 bases, and 9 bases separated the two germline ends. The CDR3 consists of 12 residues.

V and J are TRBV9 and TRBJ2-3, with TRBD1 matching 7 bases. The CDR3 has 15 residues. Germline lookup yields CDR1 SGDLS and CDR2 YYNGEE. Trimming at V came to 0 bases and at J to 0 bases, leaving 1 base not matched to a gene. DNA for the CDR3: TGTGCCAGCAGCGTAGAGGGACAGAGCACAGATACGCAGTATTTT. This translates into CASSVEGQSTDTQYF.

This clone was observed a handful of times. The DNA of the CDR3 is TGTGCCAGCAGTGCGGCGCTTCTACTAGCACCCCTCCACTTT. This gives the protein CASSAALLLAPLHF. The chain carries TRBV6-5 and TRBJ1-6; no definite D call. V was cut by 5 bases and J by 11 bases, with 16 bases left in between. This CDR3 region has 14 residues. The germline V gene has CDR1 MNHEY and CDR2 SVGAGI.

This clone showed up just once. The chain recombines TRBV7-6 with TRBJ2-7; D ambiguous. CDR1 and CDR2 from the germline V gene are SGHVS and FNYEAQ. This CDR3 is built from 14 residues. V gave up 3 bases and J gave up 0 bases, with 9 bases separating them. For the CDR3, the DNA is TGTGCCAGCAGCTTCGACTTCAGCTCCTACGAGCAGTACTTC. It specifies CASSFDFSSYEQYF.

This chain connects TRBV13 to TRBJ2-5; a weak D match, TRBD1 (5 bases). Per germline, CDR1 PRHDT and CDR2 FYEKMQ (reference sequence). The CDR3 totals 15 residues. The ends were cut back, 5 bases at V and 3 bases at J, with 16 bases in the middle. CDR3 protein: CASSLGRAREETQYF. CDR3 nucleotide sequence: TGTGCCAGCAGCCTCGGCAGGGCAAGAGAAGAGACCCAGTACTTC.

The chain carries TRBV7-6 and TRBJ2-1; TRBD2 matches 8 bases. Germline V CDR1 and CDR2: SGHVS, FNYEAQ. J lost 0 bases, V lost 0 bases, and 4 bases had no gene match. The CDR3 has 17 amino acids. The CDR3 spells CASSLAFSGSSYNEQFF. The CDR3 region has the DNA TGTGCCAGCAGCTTAGCCTTCAGCGGGAGCTCCTACAATGAGCAGTTCTTC.

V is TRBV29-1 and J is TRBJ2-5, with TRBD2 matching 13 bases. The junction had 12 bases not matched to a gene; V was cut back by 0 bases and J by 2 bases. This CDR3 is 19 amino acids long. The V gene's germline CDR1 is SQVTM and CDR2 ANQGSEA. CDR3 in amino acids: CSVEDPGLAGWRGQETQYF. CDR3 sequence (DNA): TGCAGCGTTGAAGATCCGGGACTAGCGGGATGGAGAGGGCAAGAGACCCAGTACTTC.

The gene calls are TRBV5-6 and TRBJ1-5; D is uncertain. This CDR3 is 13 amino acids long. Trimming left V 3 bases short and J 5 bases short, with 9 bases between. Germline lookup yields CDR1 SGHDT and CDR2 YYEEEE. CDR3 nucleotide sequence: TGTGCCAGCAGCTCGGCAGAGGATCAGCCCCAGCATTTT. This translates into CASSSAEDQPQHF.

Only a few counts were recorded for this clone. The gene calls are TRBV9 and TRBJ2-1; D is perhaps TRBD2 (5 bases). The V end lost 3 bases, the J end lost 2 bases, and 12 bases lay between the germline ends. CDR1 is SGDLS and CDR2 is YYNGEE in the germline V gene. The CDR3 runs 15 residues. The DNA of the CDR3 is TGTGCCAGCAGCGCCGGACTCCCCCCCTACAATGAGCAGTTCTTC. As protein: CASSAGLPPYNEQFF. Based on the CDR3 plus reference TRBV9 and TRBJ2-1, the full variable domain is DSGVTQTPKHLITATGQRVTLRCSPRSGDLSVYWYQQSLDQGLQFLIQYYNGEERAKGNILERFSAQQFPDLHSELNLSSLELGDSALYFCASSAGLPPYNEQFFGPGTRLTVL.

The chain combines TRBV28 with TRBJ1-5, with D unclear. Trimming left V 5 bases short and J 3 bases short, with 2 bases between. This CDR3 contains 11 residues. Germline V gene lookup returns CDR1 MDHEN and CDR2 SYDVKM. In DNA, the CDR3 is TGTGCCAGCAGTCCCAATCAGCCCCAGCATTTT. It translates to CASSPNQPQHF.

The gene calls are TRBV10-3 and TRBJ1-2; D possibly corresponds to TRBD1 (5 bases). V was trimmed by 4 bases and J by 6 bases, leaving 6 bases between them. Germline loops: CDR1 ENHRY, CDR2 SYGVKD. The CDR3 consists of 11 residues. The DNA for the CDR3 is TGTGCCATCAGTGGGGGGGATGGCTACACCTTC. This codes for CAISGGDGYTF.

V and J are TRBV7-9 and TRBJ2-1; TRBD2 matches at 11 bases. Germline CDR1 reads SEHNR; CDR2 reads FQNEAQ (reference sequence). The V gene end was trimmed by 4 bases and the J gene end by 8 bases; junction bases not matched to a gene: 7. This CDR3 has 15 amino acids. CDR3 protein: CASSYTSGRGDEQFF. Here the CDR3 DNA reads TGTGCCAGCAGCTATACTAGCGGGAGAGGCGATGAGCAGTTCTTC.

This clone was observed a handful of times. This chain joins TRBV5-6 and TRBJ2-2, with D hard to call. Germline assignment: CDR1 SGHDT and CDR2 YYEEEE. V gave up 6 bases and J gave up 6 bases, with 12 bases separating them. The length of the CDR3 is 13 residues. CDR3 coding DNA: TGTGCCAGCACGTTGTTAGGATCCGGGGAGCTGTTTTTT. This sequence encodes CASTLLGSGELFF.

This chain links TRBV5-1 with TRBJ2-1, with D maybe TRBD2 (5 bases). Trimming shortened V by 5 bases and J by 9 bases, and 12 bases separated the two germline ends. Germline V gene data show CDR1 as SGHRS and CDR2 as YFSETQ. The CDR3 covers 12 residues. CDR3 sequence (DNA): TGCGCCAGCAGGCGGCCCGGAGGTGAGCAGTTCTTC. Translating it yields CASRRPGGEQFF.

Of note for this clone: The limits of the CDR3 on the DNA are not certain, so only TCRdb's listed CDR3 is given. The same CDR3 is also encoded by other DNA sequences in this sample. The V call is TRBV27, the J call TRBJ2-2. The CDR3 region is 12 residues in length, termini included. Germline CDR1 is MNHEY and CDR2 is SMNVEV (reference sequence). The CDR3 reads CASSFGPGELFF.

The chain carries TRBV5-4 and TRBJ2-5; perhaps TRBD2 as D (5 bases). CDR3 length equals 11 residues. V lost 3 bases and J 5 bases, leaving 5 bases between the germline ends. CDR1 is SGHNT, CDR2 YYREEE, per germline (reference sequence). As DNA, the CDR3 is TGTGCCAGCAGCTCGGGGGAGACCCAGTACTTC. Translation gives CASSSGETQYF.

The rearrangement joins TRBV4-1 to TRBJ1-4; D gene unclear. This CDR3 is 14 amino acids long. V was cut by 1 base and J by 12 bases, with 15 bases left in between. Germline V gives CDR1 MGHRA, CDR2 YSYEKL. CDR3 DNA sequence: TGCGCCAGCAGCCAAGCGGGCAGTCTAGTGGAACTGTTTTTT. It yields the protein CASSQAGSLVELFF.

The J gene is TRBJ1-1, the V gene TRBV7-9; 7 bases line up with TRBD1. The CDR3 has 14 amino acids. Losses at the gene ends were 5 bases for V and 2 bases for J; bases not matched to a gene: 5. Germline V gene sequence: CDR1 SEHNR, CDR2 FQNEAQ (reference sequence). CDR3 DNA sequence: TGTGCCAGCAGCGACGACAGGGCCAACACTGAAGCTTTCTTT. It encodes CASSDDRANTEAFF.

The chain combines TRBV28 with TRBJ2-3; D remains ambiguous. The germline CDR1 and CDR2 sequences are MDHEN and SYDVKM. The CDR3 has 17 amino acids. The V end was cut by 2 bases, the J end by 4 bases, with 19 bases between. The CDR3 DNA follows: TGTGCCAGCAGTTTACCGGACCAGGATGTTTGGGCAGATACGCAGTATTTT. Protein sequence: CASSLPDQDVWADTQYF. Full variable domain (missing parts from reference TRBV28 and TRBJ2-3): DVKVTQSSRYLVKRTGEKVFLECVQDMDHENMFWYRQDPGLGLRLIYFSYDVKMKEKGDIPEGYSVSREKKERFSLILESASTNQTSMYLCASSLPDQDVWADTQYFGPGTRLTVL.

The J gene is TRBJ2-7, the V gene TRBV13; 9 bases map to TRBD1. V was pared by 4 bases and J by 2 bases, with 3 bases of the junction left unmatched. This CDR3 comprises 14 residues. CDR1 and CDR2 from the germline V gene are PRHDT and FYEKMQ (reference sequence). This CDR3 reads CASSWGQGPYEQYF. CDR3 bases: TGTGCCAGCAGCTGGGGACAGGGTCCCTACGAGCAGTACTTC.

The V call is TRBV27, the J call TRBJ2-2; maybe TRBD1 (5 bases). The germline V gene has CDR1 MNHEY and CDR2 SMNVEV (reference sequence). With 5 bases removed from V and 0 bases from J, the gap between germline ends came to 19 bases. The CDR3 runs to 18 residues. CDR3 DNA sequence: TGTGCCAGCAGTATACAGGTCGTAGGTAGATCGAACACCGGGGAGCTGTTTTTT. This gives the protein CASSIQVVGRSNTGELFF.